This T cell receptor (beta chain) was documented in a study of graft-versus-host responses after intestinal transplantation. Across the study: Grafts were multivisceral, liver-intestinal, or isolated intestinal. The study gave all recipients anti-thymocyte globulin induction, then tacrolimus and steroids for approximately three years. Study observations and caveats: Researchers found GvH clones in recipient marrow, and some showed up first in ileum or blood.

As concerns this clone: Its specificity is not known.

CDR3 length: 13 residues. Germline lookup yields CDR1 LNHDA and CDR2 SQIVND (reference sequence). Repertoires were generated with immunoSEQ multiplex PCR, while TCRdb's copy carries only in-frame clones and drops some. Found here are 100,000 to 120,000 clones, around 95% of them singletons; the top ten hold about 0.51%. This clonotype was obtained from a human donor who received an intestinal transplant. The chain links TRBV19 to TRBJ2-7; TRBD2 matches at 8 bases. The sample here was unstimulated CD8+ T cells sorted from spleen or lymph node cells, taken before intestinal transplant. CDR3 sequence reads: CASGGGSSYEQYF. In DNA form, the CDR3 reads TGTGCTTCGGGGGGGGGTAGCTCCTACGAGCAGTACTTC.